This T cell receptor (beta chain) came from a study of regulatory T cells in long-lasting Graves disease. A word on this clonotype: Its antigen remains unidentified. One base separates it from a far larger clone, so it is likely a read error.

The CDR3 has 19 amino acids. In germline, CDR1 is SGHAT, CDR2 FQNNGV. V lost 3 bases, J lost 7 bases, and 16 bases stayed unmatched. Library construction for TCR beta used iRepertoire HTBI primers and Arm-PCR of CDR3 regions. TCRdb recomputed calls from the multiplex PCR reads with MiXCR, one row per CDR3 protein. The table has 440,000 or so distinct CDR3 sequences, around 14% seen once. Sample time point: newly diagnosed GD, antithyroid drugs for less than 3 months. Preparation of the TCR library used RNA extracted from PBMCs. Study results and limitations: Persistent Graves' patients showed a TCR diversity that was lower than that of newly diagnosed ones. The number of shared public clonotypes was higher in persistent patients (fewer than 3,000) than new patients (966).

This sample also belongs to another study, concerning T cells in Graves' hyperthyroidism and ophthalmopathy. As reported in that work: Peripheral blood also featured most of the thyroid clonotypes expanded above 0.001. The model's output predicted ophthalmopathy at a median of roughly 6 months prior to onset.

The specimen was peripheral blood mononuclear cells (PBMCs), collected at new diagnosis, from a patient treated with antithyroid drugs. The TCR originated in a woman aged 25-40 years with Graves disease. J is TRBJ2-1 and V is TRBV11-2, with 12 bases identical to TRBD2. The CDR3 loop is CASSLRRTATSGSRNEQFF. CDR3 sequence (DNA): TGTGCCAGCAGCTTGAGACGAACCGCGACTAGCGGGAGTAGGAATGAGCAGTTCTTC.